The TCR beta chain under discussion was sequenced for a study of PD-1 blockade in classical Hodgkin lymphoma. V lost 2 bases, J lost 0 bases, and 13 bases lay in between. Germline V gene lookup returns CDR1 MNHEY and CDR2 SMNVEV (reference sequence). There are 17 residues in the CDR3. Notes on this clone: As yet, its antigen is unknown.

Each patient relapsed following autologous stem cell transplantation, and prior brentuximab vedotin exposure differed. Study conclusions and caveats: By cycle point C4D1, TCR diversity had risen significantly in CD4+ cells (but not CD8+ cells). Patients who responded completely had about the same baseline diversity as newly diagnosed patients. Possibly reflecting disease activity or prior therapy, repertoire differences have causes that remain undefined.

Assay used: immunoSEQ multiplex PCR; TCRdb lists only in-frame clones, some missing. The data contain about 43,000 clones, approximately 70% of them seen just once; the ten biggest clones take up approximately 11%. The receptor's source is a human donor with classical Hodgkin lymphoma. Source: peripheral blood mononuclear cells (PBMCs), taken at baseline. V and J are TRBV27 and TRBJ2-2; D not certain. The CDR3 here is CASSLRPPGANTGELFF. CDR3 nucleotide sequence: TGTGCCAGCAGTTTAAGGCCCCCCGGAGCGAACACCGGGGAGCTGTTTTTT.